A selection of T cell receptor beta chains follows, all from one sample in a study of blood T cell repertoires in COVID-19. Sequencing was performed with immunoSEQ multiplex PCR; in TCRdb, only in-frame clones are kept and a portion is missing. The table includes about 240,000 clones, approximately 78% detected once. Sequencing was done on a sample of peripheral blood. The receptor source for this set is a woman aged 60-70 years with active or convalescent COVID-19. The CDR3 runs from the conserved cysteine through the conserved F or W. The order of the fields is clone size, V gene, J gene, D gene, CDR3 protein, CDR3 DNA. The D gene is left open where the match is weak. Expanded clones are given a class, and other clones once, few, many or no size at all.

-	TRBV6-2/TRBV6-3	TRBJ1-1	-	CASSQGLEAFF	TGTGCCAGCAGTCAAGGACTTGAAGCTTTCTTT
-	TRBV7-2	TRBJ2-3	TRBD2	CASSLGLTRGSTDTQYF	TGTGCCAGCAGCTTAGGGCTGACGCGGGGGAGCACAGATACGCAGTATTTT
few	TRBV9	TRBJ1-2	-	CASSVLGSHGVSTYGYTF	TGTGCCAGCAGCGTACTGGGCAGCCACGGGGTTAGTACCTATGGCTACACCTTC
once	TRBV6-5	TRBJ2-2	TRBD2	CASSYSQRGTTGELFF	TGTGCCAGCAGTTACTCCCAGCGGGGGACGACCGGGGAGCTGTTTTTT
-	TRBV18	TRBJ1-1	-	CASSPRADTEAFF	TGTGCCAGCTCACCCAGGGCTGACACTGAAGCTTTCTTT
-	TRBV3-1/TRBV3-2	TRBJ1-5	-	CASSSRLNQPQHF	TGTGCCAGCAGCTCCAGACTTAATCAGCCCCAGCATTTT
-	TRBV5-1	TRBJ2-1	-	CASSLVGPGNEQFF	TGCGCCAGCAGCTTGGTGGGCCCAGGGAATGAGCAGTTCTTC
few	TRBV30	TRBJ1-5	-	CAWSVSRAYSNQPQHF	TGTGCCTGGAGTGTATCGAGAGCTTATAGCAATCAGCCCCAGCATTTT
-	TRBV18	TRBJ2-5	-	CASSPAGPKYF	TGTGCCAGCTCACCTGCGGGACCCAAGTACTTC
-	TRBV21-1	TRBJ1-2	-	CASSKDRDRVPSGYTF	TGTGCCAGCAGCAAAGACCGGGACAGGGTTCCCTCTGGCTACACCTTC
-	TRBV5-4	TRBJ2-7	TRBD1	CASSPEQGALGDEQYF	TGTGCCAGCAGCCCCGAACAGGGGGCTCTAGGGGACGAGCAGTACTTC
few	TRBV3-1/TRBV3-2	TRBJ1-2	-	CASSRRGLRGGSGYTF	TGTGCCAGCAGCCGAAGGGGTCTAAGGGGCGGGAGTGGCTACACCTTC
-	TRBV6-5	TRBJ2-3	TRBD2	CASGGGGSDTQYF	TGTGCCAGCGGCGGGGGGGGTTCAGATACGCAGTATTTT
-	TRBV11-2	TRBJ2-4	-	CANSLGLQSQTIQYF	TGTGCCAACAGCTTAGGATTACAGTCCCAAACCATTCAGTACTTC
-	TRBV6-6	TRBJ1-2	-	CASSEDIDYGYTF	TGTGCCAGCAGTGAGGACATAGACTATGGCTACACCTTC
-	TRBV7-2	TRBJ1-1	-	CASSLSGNTEAFF	TGTGCCAGCAGCTTATCCGGGAACACTGAAGCTTTCTTT
-	TRBV10-1	TRBJ2-7	-	CASSGATPTGRFYEQYF	TGCGCCAGCAGTGGCGCTACACCGACAGGGAGGTTCTACGAGCAGTACTTC
once	TRBV19	TRBJ1-2	-	CASSRDSTGYTF	TGTGCCAGTAGCAGAGACAGTACCGGCTACACCTTC
-	TRBV4-3	TRBJ2-3	TRBD1	CASSQDPTGPDTQYF	TGCGCCAGCAGCCAAGATCCGACAGGGCCAGATACGCAGTATTTT
-	TRBV7-2	TRBJ2-7	TRBD1	CASSGQGAPYEQYF	TGTGCCAGCAGCGGACAGGGGGCCCCCTACGAGCAGTACTTC
-	TRBV30	TRBJ2-2	-	CAWSVLGATGELFF	TGTGCCTGGAGTGTTTTGGGGGCCACCGGGGAGCTGTTTTTT
-	TRBV6-5	TRBJ1-2	-	CASSYSAGNNYGYTF	TGTGCCAGCAGTTACTCGGCAGGGAATAACTATGGCTACACCTTC
-	TRBV30	TRBJ1-4	-	CAWSGGVGEKLFF	TGTGCCTGGAGCGGCGGGGTGGGGGAAAAACTGTTTTTT
once	TRBV27	TRBJ1-2	TRBD1	CASSLQGRTGYTF	TGTGCCAGCAGTCTACAGGGGAGGACTGGCTACACCTTC
-	TRBV29-1	TRBJ1-2	-	CSVQGWAGGYTF	TGCAGCGTTCAGGGGTGGGCGGGCGGCTACACCTTC
once	TRBV28	TRBJ2-2	TRBD2	CASSPPGLGFRLFF	TGTGCCAGCAGTCCCCCTGGACTAGGCTTCCGGCTGTTTTTT
-	TRBV9	TRBJ2-7	TRBD1	CASSPEDRWDEQYF	TGTGCCAGCAGCCCCGAGGACAGGTGGGACGAGCAGTACTTC
-	TRBV3-1/TRBV3-2	TRBJ2-1	TRBD1	CASSQGGYEGARQFF	TGTGCCAGCAGCCAAGGGGGGTATGAGGGGGCCCGACAGTTCTTC
-	TRBV7-9	TRBJ1-1	-	CASSFIDGPGTEAFF	TGTGCCAGCAGCTTTATAGATGGTCCCGGGACTGAAGCTTTCTTT
-	TRBV6-5	TRBJ2-7	-	CASSSSGRSSYEQYF	TGTGCCAGCAGTTCCTCGGGCCGAAGCTCCTACGAGCAGTACTTC
-	TRBV19	TRBJ2-1	TRBD2	CASSIGGGGYNEQFF	TGTGCCAGTAGTATAGGCGGGGGGGGTTACAATGAGCAGTTCTTC
-	TRBV7-9	TRBJ2-7	-	CASSPGQISYEQYF	TGTGCCAGCAGCCCAGGACAGATATCGTACGAGCAGTACTTC
few	TRBV6-5	TRBJ1-3	-	CASSYSAGAGNTIYF	TGTGCCAGCAGTTACTCTGCGGGGGCTGGAAACACCATATATTTT
-	TRBV2	TRBJ1-1	TRBD1	CASSIDRVGTEAFF	TGTGCCAGCAGTATAGACAGGGTGGGCACTGAAGCTTTCTTT
-	TRBV7-3	TRBJ2-5	-	CASSLTGSQGTQYF	TGTGCCAGCAGCTTAACGGGCAGCCAAGGGACCCAGTACTTC
-	TRBV5-6	TRBJ2-5	-	CASSPLGGGYQETQYF	TGTGCCAGCAGCCCCCTTGGCGGGGGCTACCAAGAGACCCAGTACTTC
-	TRBV2	TRBJ2-2	-	CASSERGAREIGELFF	TGTGCCAGCAGTGAAAGAGGCGCGCGGGAAATCGGGGAGCTGTTTTTT
-	TRBV18	TRBJ2-2	-	CASSPRQVNTGELFF	TGTGCCAGCTCACCACGGCAGGTCAACACCGGGGAGCTGTTTTTT
-	TRBV7-6	TRBJ2-1	TRBD2	CASSSTTATSGGANEQFF	TGTGCCAGCAGTTCCACCACTGCGACTAGCGGGGGGGCCAATGAGCAGTTCTTC
-	TRBV7-9	TRBJ1-2	-	CASSRIPTQINYGYTF	TGTGCCAGCAGTCGTATCCCCACACAGATAAACTATGGCTACACCTTC
-	TRBV2	TRBJ1-6	TRBD1	CASSDIGQGRTYNSPLHF	TGTGCCAGCAGTGATATCGGACAGGGTAGGACTTATAATTCACCCCTCCACTTT
-	TRBV7-4	TRBJ2-3	-	CASSLVRFTDTQYF	TGTGCCAGCAGCTTAGTGAGATTCACAGATACGCAGTATTTT
few	TRBV11-2	TRBJ2-7	-	CASSLRGYEQYF	TGTGCCAGCAGCTTACGGGGCTACGAGCAGTACTTC
-	TRBV5-3	TRBJ1-2	TRBD1	CARSTEGQSPYGYTF	TGTGCCAGAAGCACCGAGGGACAGTCCCCCTATGGCTACACCTTC
-	TRBV5-4	TRBJ1-2	-	CASSLVGGGNYGYTF	TGTGCCAGCAGCTTGGTCGGCGGGGGCAACTATGGCTACACCTTC
once	TRBV2	TRBJ1-5	-	CASSPGGKNNQPQHF	TGTGCCAGCAGTCCCGGGGGAAAAAACAATCAGCCCCAGCATTTT
few	TRBV7-9	TRBJ1-1	-	CASSAQGAQWAFF	TGTGCCAGCAGCGCACAGGGTGCCCAATGGGCTTTCTTT
-	TRBV18	TRBJ2-2	TRBD1	CASSWGQEETNTGELFF	TGTGCCAGCTCATGGGGACAGGAGGAAACGAACACCGGGGAGCTGTTTTTT
-	TRBV3-1/TRBV3-2	TRBJ2-7	-	CASSLGGSYEQYF	TGTGCCAGCAGCCTCGGTGGCTCCTACGAGCAGTACTTC
-	TRBV5-5	TRBJ1-1	-	CASSLWGRENTEAFF	TGTGCCAGCAGCTTGTGGGGCAGGGAGAACACTGAAGCTTTCTTT
-	TRBV5-6	TRBJ2-7	TRBD2	CASTRGGISYEQYF	TGTGCCAGCACCCGCGGGGGGATTTCCTACGAGCAGTACTTC
-	TRBV30	TRBJ1-4	TRBD1	CAWRYQGAEKLFF	TGTGCCTGGAGGTACCAGGGGGCTGAAAAACTGTTTTTT
-	TRBV3-1/TRBV3-2	TRBJ1-1	-	CASSAEAGADTEAFF	TGTGCCAGCAGCGCAGAAGCGGGGGCGGACACTGAAGCTTTCTTT
-	TRBV19	TRBJ1-5	-	CASGNREGGNQPQHF	TGTGCCAGTGGCAACAGGGAGGGAGGCAATCAGCCCCAGCATTTT
-	TRBV18	TRBJ1-1	-	CASSPGRGWTEAFF	TGTGCCAGCTCACCAGGCAGGGGATGGACTGAAGCTTTCTTT
-	TRBV7-9	TRBJ1-4	TRBD1	CASSPTGTGFEKLFF	TGTGCCAGCAGCCCCACCGGGACAGGGTTCGAAAAACTGTTTTTT